The 18 T cell receptor beta chains below come from one sample, sequenced in a study of regulatory T cells in long-lasting Graves disease. Sequencing libraries for TCR beta were prepared with iRepertoire HTBI primers and Arm-PCR of CDR3 regions. TCRdb ran MiXCR on the multiplex PCR reads and lists one entry per CDR3 protein. The sample shows roughly 500,000 distinct CDR3 sequences, roughly 12% of them seen only once. Time point of the sample: newly diagnosed GD, antithyroid drugs for less than 3 months. RNA isolated from PBMCs was used to make the TCR library. In addition, the sample was reused for a study of T cells in Graves' hyperthyroidism and ophthalmopathy.

The specimen comprised peripheral blood mononuclear cells (PBMCs), sampled at new diagnosis, from a patient treated with antithyroid drugs. The receptors originated from a man aged 25 to 45 with Graves disease.

By proportion, this clonotype is large (0.1 to 1%). The V call is TRBV2, the J call TRBJ2-3, with D possibly TRBD1 on 6 matching bases. Germline CDR1 reads SNHLY; CDR2 reads FYNNEI. This CDR3 is built from 12 residues. V shed 10 bases and J shed 1 base, with 9 bases lying between them. CDR3 sequence (DNA): TGTGCCATTTCAGGGGGCACAGATACGCAGTATTTT. Residues: CAISGGTDTQYF.

This clonotype has a handful of counts. The gene calls are TRBV6-2 or TRBV6-3 and TRBJ1-5; tentatively, D is TRBD1 (6 bases). Trimming shortened V by 5 bases and J by 9 bases, and 14 bases separated the two germline ends. The CDR3 consists of 13 residues. Germline loops: CDR1 MNHEY, CDR2 SVGEGT. The CDR3 is CASSREGVGPQHF. The CDR3 DNA reads as TGTGCCAGCAGTAGGGAGGGGGTTGGGCCCCAGCATTTT.

By proportion, this clonotype is medium-sized (0.01 to 0.1%). V and J are TRBV7-2 and TRBJ2-7; D is perhaps TRBD2 (5 bases). V was shortened by 1 base and J by 3 bases, with 10 bases between the two germline ends. CDR1 is SGHTA and CDR2 is FQGNSA in the germline V gene. The CDR3 contains 14 residues. The CDR3 DNA sequence: TGTGCCAGCAGCTTAGGAGGCGGACTCTACGAGCAGTACTTC. It encodes CASSLGGGLYEQYF.

This clonotype was seen a few times. The V and J genes are TRBV5-1 and TRBJ2-5, with unresolved D. Germline V gene sequence: CDR1 SGHRS, CDR2 YFSETQ. Trimming removed 0 bases from V and 2 bases from J, with 8 bases in between. CDR3 length equals 14 residues. This CDR3 is CASSLELNQETQYF. CDR3 DNA sequence: TGCGCCAGCAGCTTGGAACTTAATCAAGAGACCCAGTACTTC.

This clonotype was picked up many times. The chain combines TRBV10-1 with TRBJ2-7; D is undetermined. V was shortened by 2 bases and J by 3 bases, with 11 bases between the two germline ends. There are 14 residues in the CDR3. Germline CDR1 reads WNHNN; CDR2 reads SYGVQD (reference sequence). The CDR3 DNA sequence: TGCGCCAGCAGTGAGGGTTTCCCCAACTACGAGCAGTACTTC. It translates to CASSEGFPNYEQYF.

This clonotype has just a few counts. The V call is TRBV5-1, the J call TRBJ1-3, with D possibly TRBD1 on 5 matching bases. The CDR3 extends over 13 amino acids. Trimming took off 7 bases at V and 6 bases at J, with 14 bases between the two ends. Germline assignment: CDR1 SGHRS and CDR2 YFSETQ. CDR3 nucleotides: TGCGCCAGCGGGGACCCGGGGGAAAACACCATATATTTT. It codes for CASGDPGENTIYF.

The V and J genes are TRBV12-3 or TRBV12-4 and TRBJ2-1, with 8 bases fitting TRBD1. Germline trimming cut 4 bases from V and 0 bases from J; bases unmatched to any gene: 5. The CDR3 sequence is 16 residues long. CDR3 residues: CASSSRTGTSYNEQFF. The CDR3, as DNA: TGTGCCAGCAGTTCTCGGACAGGGACCTCCTACAATGAGCAGTTCTTC.

The chain joins TRBV10-3 to TRBJ2-5; TRBD2 agrees at 12 bases. CDR1 is ENHRY and CDR2 is SYGVKD in the germline V gene. CDR3 length: 18 residues. Trimming took 0 bases from V and 1 from J; bases not matched to a gene: 6. In nucleotides, the CDR3 is TGTGCCATCAGTGAGTCGCGACTAGCGGGAGTCTTCCAAGAGACCCAGTACTTC. Translation: CAISESRLAGVFQETQYF.

Ten or more counts support this clonotype. The gene calls are TRBV2 and TRBJ2-3; 7 bases are a match to TRBD1. V shed 8 bases and J 9 bases; nucleotides not matched to a gene: 8. The germline V gene encodes CDR1 SNHLY and CDR2 FYNNEI. This CDR3 is 12 amino acids long. For the CDR3, the DNA is TGTGCCAGCCAGATACAGGGGCGGACGCAGTATTTT. It is translated as CASQIQGRTQYF.

This sequence joins TRBV5-1 and TRBJ1-1; D is unclear. The CDR3 extends over 13 amino acids. V lost 0 bases, J lost 9 bases, and 12 bases lay in between. Germline V CDR1 and CDR2: SGHRS, YFSETQ. The CDR3 protein is CASSLAGRSKAFF. The DNA of the CDR3 is TGCGCCAGCAGCTTGGCCGGCAGGTCGAAAGCTTTCTTT.

This clonotype turned up a few times. The V gene is TRBV7-3, the J gene TRBJ2-2, with D unresolved. V was pared by 4 bases and J by 4 bases, with 13 bases between. Germline V lookup: CDR1 SGHTA, CDR2 FQGTGA. The CDR3 covers 15 residues. CDR3 residues: CASSSQTGRTGELFF. Written as DNA, the CDR3 is TGTGCCAGCAGCTCACAAACCGGACGCACCGGGGAGCTGTTTTTT.

Of note for this clonotype: A much larger clone differs from this one at a single base, so this may be a read error. The CDR3 does not end in the conserved phenylalanine or tryptophan, so this is likely a read error. The rearrangement links TRBV12-5 to TRBJ1-1; no reliable D call. The CDR3 spans 13 residues. V lost 0 bases and J lost 3, with 5 bases in between. The germline CDR1 and CDR2 sequences are LGHNT and FRNRAP. CDR3 sequence reads: CASGLVRDTEAFL. DNA for the CDR3: TGTGCTAGTGGTTTGGTAAGGGACACTGAAGCTTTCCTT.

The chain couples TRBV2 to TRBJ1-2, with D perhaps TRBD1 (6 bases). Germline V lookup: CDR1 SNHLY, CDR2 FYNNEI. The CDR3 has 13 amino acids. V was pared by 4 bases and J by 8 bases, with 14 bases between. CDR3 coding DNA: TGTGCCAGCAGTGTCCGGGGGCTCGAAGGCTACACCTTC. Amino acids: CASSVRGLEGYTF.

This clonotype appeared many times. The rearrangement uses TRBV20-1 and TRBJ2-3; maybe TRBD2 (7 bases). The CDR3 consists of 14 residues. V lost 8 bases, J lost 6 bases, and 21 bases lay in between. CDR1 and CDR2 (germline): DFQATT, SNEGSKA (reference sequence). The CDR3 coding sequence is TGCAGTCCACAGAGGGGGGGTCGAGACGATACGCAGTATTTT. Its protein is CSPQRGGRDDTQYF.

V and J are TRBV19 and TRBJ2-6; maybe TRBD2 (5 bases). The CDR3 covers 14 residues. V lost 7 bases and J lost 0, with 7 bases in between. The germline CDR1 and CDR2 sequences are LNHDA and SQIVND (reference sequence). The CDR3 loop is CASIDYSGANVLTF. CDR3 DNA sequence: TGTGCCAGTATAGACTACTCTGGGGCCAACGTCCTGACTTTC.

This clonotype was counted at least ten times. J is TRBJ1-1 and V is TRBV12-3 or TRBV12-4; 7 positions match TRBD1. The length of the CDR3 is 16 residues. V shed 6 bases and J 0 bases; nucleotides not matched to a gene: 10. The CDR3 bases are TGTGCCAGCAGATCCGGACTCAGGGGGATGAACACTGAAGCTTTCTTT. It yields the protein CASRSGLRGMNTEAFF.

This clonotype has a handful of counts. This sequence joins TRBV27 and TRBJ1-3, with D uncertain. Germline CDR1 and CDR2: MNHEY and SMNVEV (reference sequence). The V and J ends lost 3 bases and 0 bases respectively, with 9 bases between them. The CDR3 runs 15 residues. The CDR3 bases are TGTGCCAGCAGTTTCAAGGGATTCTCTGGAAACACCATATATTTT. It is translated as CASSFKGFSGNTIYF.

This clonotype has at least ten counts. The chain's CDR3 is CASSPGQYSYNEQFF. In DNA, the CDR3 is TGTGCCAGCAGTCCTGGACAGTACTCCTACAATGAGCAGTTCTTC. The chain employs TRBV12-3 or TRBV12-4 and TRBJ2-1; D possibly corresponds to TRBD1 (6 bases). The V end lost 5 bases, the J end lost 0 bases, and 11 bases lay between the germline ends. The CDR3 loop spans 15 amino acids.